The clone carrying this TCR beta chain was detected only a few times. TCRdb re-called the 5' RACE reads with MiXCR, one entry per CDR3 protein. The sample contains roughly 80,000 distinct CDR3 sequences, about 14% of which appear only once. The sample originates from a study of early T cells in non-severe SARS-CoV-2 infection. The junction had 8 bases not matched to a gene; V was cut back by 4 bases and J by 5 bases. There are 15 residues in the CDR3. Germline V gene data show CDR1 as SGHTA and CDR2 as FQGTGA. Sequencing was carried out using whole blood. This sequence joins TRBV7-3 and TRBJ2-1, with 7 bases lining up with TRBD2. The TCR comes from an adult who was a healthcare worker with PCR-confirmed SARS-CoV-2 infection or an uninfected control (not recorded which). The CDR3 DNA follows: TGTGCCAGCAGCTCCCCCGGGGGGTCTAACAATGAGCAGTTCTTC. Protein product: CASSSPGGSNNEQFF.